Listed below are T cell receptor beta chains from one sample, sequenced in a study of CD8+CD57+ T cells in acquired aplastic anemia. TCRdb processed the reads anew with MiXCR; each CDR3 protein has one entry. This sample has about 170,000 distinct CDR3 sequences, with about three fifths found just once. Material: sorted CD4+, CD8+, or CD8+CD57+ T cells (not recorded which) from PBMCs. The receptors were gathered from a human donor in good health. The conserved cysteine and the conserved F or W are not part of the CDR3 here. Fields, in order: J gene, V gene, CDR3 protein.

j_call: TRBJ2-7; v_call: TRBV7-9; cdr3_aa: ASSGDRDEQY
j_call: TRBJ1-1; v_call: TRBV19; cdr3_aa: ASSRGGNTEAF
j_call: TRBJ1-1; v_call: TRBV7-8; cdr3_aa: ASSLGEVNTEAF
j_call: TRBJ2-1; v_call: TRBV20-1; cdr3_aa: SATLPSGGRDEQF
j_call: TRBJ2-5; v_call: TRBV12-3/TRBV12-4; cdr3_aa: ASSPSGSRRETQY
j_call: TRBJ2-2; v_call: TRBV7-8; cdr3_aa: ASSLAVTNTGELF
j_call: TRBJ1-1; v_call: TRBV19; cdr3_aa: ASSMRQTEAF
j_call: TRBJ1-1; v_call: TRBV12-3/TRBV12-4; cdr3_aa: ASSQTGHEAF
j_call: TRBJ1-1; v_call: TRBV6-5; cdr3_aa: ASSYSAALNTGAF
j_call: TRBJ2-2; v_call: TRBV6-5; cdr3_aa: ASSMGLGPNTGELF
j_call: TRBJ2-3; v_call: TRBV10-1; cdr3_aa: ASSESRSGTDTQY
j_call: TRBJ2-5; v_call: TRBV5-1; cdr3_aa: ASSLWAGEETQY
j_call: TRBJ1-1; v_call: TRBV6-5; cdr3_aa: ASSYYGGPEAF
j_call: TRBJ2-1; v_call: TRBV7-3; cdr3_aa: ASSSETGTSGYNEQF
j_call: TRBJ1-2; v_call: TRBV25-1; cdr3_aa: ASSDTGRYYGYT
j_call: TRBJ2-2; v_call: TRBV27; cdr3_aa: ASSFFPGGSSTGELF
j_call: TRBJ2-1; v_call: TRBV10-3; cdr3_aa: AIKRTGNEQF
j_call: TRBJ2-1; v_call: TRBV6-4; cdr3_aa: ASCDTGFYNEQF
j_call: TRBJ2-7; v_call: TRBV20-1; cdr3_aa: SARESRGAAYEQY
j_call: TRBJ2-3; v_call: TRBV20-1; cdr3_aa: SALGTSVDTQY
j_call: TRBJ1-1; v_call: TRBV20-1; cdr3_aa: SARPDDRDAF
j_call: TRBJ2-7; v_call: TRBV5-1; cdr3_aa: ASSGWDRVRTYEQY
j_call: TRBJ2-5; v_call: TRBV5-6; cdr3_aa: ASSSHGAIQETQY
j_call: TRBJ1-6; v_call: TRBV12-3/TRBV12-4; cdr3_aa: ASSARTGIVNSPLH
j_call: TRBJ2-3; v_call: TRBV7-9; cdr3_aa: ASSPARSLSTDTQY
j_call: TRBJ2-1; v_call: TRBV29-1; cdr3_aa: SVEGGSSYEQYNEQF
j_call: TRBJ2-1; v_call: TRBV20-1; cdr3_aa: SARAGGGYNEQF
j_call: TRBJ1-1; v_call: TRBV24-1; cdr3_aa: ATSDPRNTEAF
j_call: TRBJ1-1; v_call: TRBV9; cdr3_aa: ASSTRLAGGENTEAF
j_call: TRBJ2-7; v_call: TRBV14; cdr3_aa: AISEGARGEQY
j_call: TRBJ1-5; v_call: TRBV10-3; cdr3_aa: AISPDRGDQPQH
j_call: TRBJ2-1; v_call: TRBV6-5; cdr3_aa: ASSYSTEQF
j_call: TRBJ2-1; v_call: TRBV14; cdr3_aa: ASSPTGTEQF
j_call: TRBJ2-1; v_call: TRBV5-4; cdr3_aa: ASSQGVAGGSYNEQF
j_call: TRBJ2-3; v_call: TRBV20-1; cdr3_aa: SARESGAGDAQY
j_call: TRBJ1-2; v_call: TRBV30; cdr3_aa: ASATGVYGYT
j_call: TRBJ2-1; v_call: TRBV5-4; cdr3_aa: ASSPLSGTSGLNEQF
j_call: TRBJ2-1; v_call: TRBV15; cdr3_aa: ATSGGGLSEQF
j_call: TRBJ2-5; v_call: TRBV2; cdr3_aa: ASSEPGQGAWETQY
j_call: TRBJ2-7; v_call: TRBV7-8; cdr3_aa: ASSLEVEGQPYEQY
j_call: TRBJ1-5; v_call: TRBV10-3; cdr3_aa: AISEFSQGDQPQH
j_call: TRBJ1-6; v_call: TRBV7-9; cdr3_aa: ASSLVQGYSPLH
j_call: TRBJ1-2; v_call: TRBV4-1; cdr3_aa: ASSQGSTGVGGYGYT
j_call: TRBJ2-7; v_call: TRBV4-3; cdr3_aa: ASSQVSAGEQY
j_call: TRBJ1-2; v_call: TRBV2; cdr3_aa: ASSGRGGPANYGYT
j_call: TRBJ2-3; v_call: TRBV19; cdr3_aa: ASSFDRGSTDTQY
j_call: TRBJ2-7; v_call: TRBV18; cdr3_aa: ASSPVTGIGEQY
j_call: TRBJ1-4; v_call: TRBV7-9; cdr3_aa: ASSWTGSNEKLF
j_call: TRBJ2-1; v_call: TRBV11-3; cdr3_aa: ASSLYGNEQF
j_call: TRBJ1-2; v_call: TRBV15; cdr3_aa: ATSSGGEDGYT
j_call: TRBJ2-7; v_call: TRBV7-3; cdr3_aa: ASSSLAGEGEQY
j_call: TRBJ2-1; v_call: TRBV19; cdr3_aa: ASGLGRGLGANEQF
j_call: TRBJ1-2; v_call: TRBV19; cdr3_aa: ASSGRGSSYGYT
j_call: TRBJ2-7; v_call: TRBV7-6; cdr3_aa: ASNRYEQY
j_call: TRBJ2-7; v_call: TRBV4-3; cdr3_aa: ASSQDLGYEQY
j_call: TRBJ2-3; v_call: TRBV29-1; cdr3_aa: SVERDLTDTQY
j_call: TRBJ2-3; v_call: TRBV5-4; cdr3_aa: ASGRESSYNEQY